This T cell receptor (beta chain) emerged from a study of blood T cell repertoires in COVID-19. V gave up 7 bases and J gave up 4 bases; unmatched junction bases: 7. This CDR3 is built from 14 residues. The V gene's germline CDR1 is LNHDA and CDR2 SQIVND (reference sequence). The method was immunoSEQ multiplex PCR; TCRdb's version includes in-frame clones alone and lacks a portion of them. This table holds about 400,000 clones, roughly 90% found once. Recruitment covered about 25 US areas and drew participants whose ages spanned roughly 18 to 90 years. This TCR was sampled from a woman aged 35 to 49 with acute COVID-19. Material for sequencing was PBMCs or T cells enriched from blood (not recorded which). V is TRBV19 and J is TRBJ1-1; 9 positions agree with TRBD1. For the CDR3, the DNA is TGTGCCAGTACCGGGACAGGGCGTACCACTGAAGCTTTCTTT. It specifies CASTGTGRTTEAFF.